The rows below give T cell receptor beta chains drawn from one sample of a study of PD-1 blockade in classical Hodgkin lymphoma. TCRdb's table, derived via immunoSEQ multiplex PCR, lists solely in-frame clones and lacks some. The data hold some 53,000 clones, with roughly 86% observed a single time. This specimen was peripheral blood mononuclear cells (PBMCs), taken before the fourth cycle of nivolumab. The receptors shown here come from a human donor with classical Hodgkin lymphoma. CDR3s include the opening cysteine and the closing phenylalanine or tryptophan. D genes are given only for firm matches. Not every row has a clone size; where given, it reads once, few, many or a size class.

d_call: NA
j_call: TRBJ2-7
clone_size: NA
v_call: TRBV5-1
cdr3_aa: CASSLPRVRPYEQYF
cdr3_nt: TGCGCCAGCAGCCTTCCTCGGGTTCGACCGTACGAGCAGTACTTC

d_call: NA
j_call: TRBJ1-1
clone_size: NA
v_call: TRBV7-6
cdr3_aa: CASSLVSHLNTEAFF
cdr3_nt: TGTGCCAGCAGCTTAGTATCACACTTAAACACTGAAGCTTTCTTT

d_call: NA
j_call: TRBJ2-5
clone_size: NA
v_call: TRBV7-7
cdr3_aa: CASSLAQGLGETQYF
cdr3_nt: TGTGCTAGCAGCTTAGCCCAGGGGCTGGGTGAGACCCAGTACTTC

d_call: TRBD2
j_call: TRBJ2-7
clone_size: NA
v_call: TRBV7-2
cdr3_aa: CASSLVAGGSYEQYF
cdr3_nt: TGTGCCAGCAGCTTAGTTGCGGGAGGTTCCTACGAGCAGTACTTC

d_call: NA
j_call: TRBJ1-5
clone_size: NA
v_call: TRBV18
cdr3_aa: CASSPGQGHQPQHF
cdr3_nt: TGTGCCAGCTCACCAGGGCAGGGTCATCAGCCCCAGCATTTT

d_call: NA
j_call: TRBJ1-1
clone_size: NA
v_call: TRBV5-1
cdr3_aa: CASSSAGRTEAFF
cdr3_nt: TGCGCCAGCAGCTCGGCCGGGAGGACTGAAGCTTTCTTT

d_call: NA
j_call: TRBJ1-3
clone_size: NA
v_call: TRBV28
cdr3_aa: CASIQGTGNTIYF
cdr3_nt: TGTGCCAGCATCCAGGGGACTGGAAACACCATATATTTT

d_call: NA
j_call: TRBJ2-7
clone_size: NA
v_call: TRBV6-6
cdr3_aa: CASSFGGEQYF
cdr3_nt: TGTGCCAGCAGCTTCGGAGGGGAGCAGTACTTC

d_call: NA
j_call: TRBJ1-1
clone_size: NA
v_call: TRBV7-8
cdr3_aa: CASSLVMNTEAFF
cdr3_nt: TGTGCCAGCAGCTTAGTTATGAACACTGAAGCTTTCTTT

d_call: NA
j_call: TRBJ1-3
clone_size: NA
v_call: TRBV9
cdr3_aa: CASSVDPTGYEGNTIYF
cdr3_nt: TGTGCCAGCAGCGTAGACCCCACAGGGTATGAGGGAAACACCATATATTTT

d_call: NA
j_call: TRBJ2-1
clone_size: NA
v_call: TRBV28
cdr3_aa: CASSRIIYQEQFF
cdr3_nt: TGTGCCAGCAGTCGAATAATCTACCAAGAGCAGTTCTTC

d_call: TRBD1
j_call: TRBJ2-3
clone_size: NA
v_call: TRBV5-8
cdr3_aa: CASSLGPGGQGTQYF
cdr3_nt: TGTGCCAGCAGCTTGGGGCCGGGGGGACAGGGTACGCAGTATTTT

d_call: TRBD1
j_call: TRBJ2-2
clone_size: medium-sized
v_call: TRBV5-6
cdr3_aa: CASSSTGTGVPGELFF
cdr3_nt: TGTGCCAGCAGCTCCACCGGGACAGGGGTCCCCGGGGAGCTGTTTTTT

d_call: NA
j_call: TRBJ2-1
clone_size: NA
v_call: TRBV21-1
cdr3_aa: CASSTKERSSLVSYNEQFF
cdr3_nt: TGTGCCAGCAGCACGAAAGAGCGGAGTAGCTTAGTGTCCTACAATGAGCAGTTCTTC

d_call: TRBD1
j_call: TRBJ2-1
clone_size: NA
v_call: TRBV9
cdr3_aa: CASSPIQGAYNEQFF
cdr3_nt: TGTGCCAGCAGCCCGATCCAGGGGGCCTACAATGAGCAGTTCTTC

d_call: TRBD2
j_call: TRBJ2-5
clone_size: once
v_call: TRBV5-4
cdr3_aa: CASSLAPSGGQETQYF
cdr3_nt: TGTGCCAGCAGCTTGGCCCCTAGCGGGGGACAAGAGACCCAGTACTTC

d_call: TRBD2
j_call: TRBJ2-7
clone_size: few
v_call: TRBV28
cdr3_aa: CASSYVVGASGSHEQYF
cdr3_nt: TGTGCCAGCAGTTATGTCGTAGGGGCTAGCGGGAGCCACGAGCAGTACTTC

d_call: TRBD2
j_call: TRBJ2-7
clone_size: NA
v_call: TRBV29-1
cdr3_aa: CSVVPWGGTYEQYF
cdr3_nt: TGCAGCGTTGTCCCTTGGGGGGGGACCTACGAGCAGTACTTC

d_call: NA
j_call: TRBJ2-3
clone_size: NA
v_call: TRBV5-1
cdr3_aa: CASSLISLTDTQYF
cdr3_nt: TGCGCCAGCAGCTTGATCTCCCTCACAGATACGCAGTATTTT

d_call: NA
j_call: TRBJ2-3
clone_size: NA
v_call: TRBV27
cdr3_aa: CASTTDITDTQYF
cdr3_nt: TGTGCCAGCACCACGGACATCACAGATACGCAGTATTTT

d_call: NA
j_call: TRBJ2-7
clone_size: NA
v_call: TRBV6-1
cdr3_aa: CASTTGTGFEQYF
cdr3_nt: TGTGCCAGCACTACCGGGACGGGGTTCGAGCAGTACTTC

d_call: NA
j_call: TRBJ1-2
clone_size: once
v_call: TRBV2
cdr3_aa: CASSGPNRGYGYTF
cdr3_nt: TGTGCCAGCAGTGGACCTAACCGAGGCTATGGCTACACCTTC

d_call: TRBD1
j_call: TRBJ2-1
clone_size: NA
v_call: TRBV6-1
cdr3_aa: CASGRDRRNNEQFF
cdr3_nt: TGTGCCAGCGGCCGGGACAGGAGAAACAATGAGCAGTTCTTC

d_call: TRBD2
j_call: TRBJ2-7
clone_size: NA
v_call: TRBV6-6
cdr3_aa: CASSYSALAGSYEQYF
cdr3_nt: TGTGCCAGCAGTTACTCTGCACTAGCGGGGTCCTACGAGCAGTACTTC

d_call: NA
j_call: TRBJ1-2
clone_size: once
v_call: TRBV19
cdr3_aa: CASSTGQRNYGYTF
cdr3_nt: TGTGCCAGTAGTACCGGACAGCGTAACTATGGCTACACCTTC

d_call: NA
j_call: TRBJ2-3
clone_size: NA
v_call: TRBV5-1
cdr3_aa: CASSPGDTTTDTQYF
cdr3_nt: TGCGCCAGCAGCCCCGGGGACACCACCACAGATACGCAGTATTTT

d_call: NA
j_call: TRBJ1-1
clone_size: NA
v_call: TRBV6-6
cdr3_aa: CASTTGPAAEAFF
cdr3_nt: TGTGCCAGCACCACCGGCCCGGCGGCTGAAGCTTTCTTT